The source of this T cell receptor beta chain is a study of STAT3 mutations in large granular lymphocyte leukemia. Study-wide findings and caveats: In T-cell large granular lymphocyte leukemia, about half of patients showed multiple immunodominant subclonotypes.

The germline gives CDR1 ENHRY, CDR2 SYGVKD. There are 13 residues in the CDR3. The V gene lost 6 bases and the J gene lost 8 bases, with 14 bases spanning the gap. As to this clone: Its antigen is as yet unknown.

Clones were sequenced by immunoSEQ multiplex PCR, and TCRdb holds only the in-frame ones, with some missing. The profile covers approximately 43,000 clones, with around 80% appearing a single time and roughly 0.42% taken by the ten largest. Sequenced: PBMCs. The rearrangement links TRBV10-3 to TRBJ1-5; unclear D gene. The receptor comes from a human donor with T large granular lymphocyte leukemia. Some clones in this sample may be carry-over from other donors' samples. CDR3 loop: CAISPYKGEPQHF. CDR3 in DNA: TGTGCCATCAGCCCCTACAAGGGTGAGCCCCAGCATTTT.